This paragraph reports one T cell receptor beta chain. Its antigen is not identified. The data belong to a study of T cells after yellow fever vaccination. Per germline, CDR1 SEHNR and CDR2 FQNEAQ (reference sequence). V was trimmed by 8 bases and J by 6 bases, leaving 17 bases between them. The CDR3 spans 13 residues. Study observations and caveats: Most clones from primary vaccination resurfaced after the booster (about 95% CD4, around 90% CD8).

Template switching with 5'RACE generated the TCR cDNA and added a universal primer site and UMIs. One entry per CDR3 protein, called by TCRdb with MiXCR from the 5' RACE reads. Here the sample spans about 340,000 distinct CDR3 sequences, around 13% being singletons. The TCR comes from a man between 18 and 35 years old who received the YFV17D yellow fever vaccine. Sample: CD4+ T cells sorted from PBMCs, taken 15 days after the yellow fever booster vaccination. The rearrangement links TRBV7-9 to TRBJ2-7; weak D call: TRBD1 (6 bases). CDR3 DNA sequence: TGTGCCAGCTGTCGGGACGCAGGGGCCGAGCAGTACTTC. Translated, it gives CASCRDAGAEQYF.